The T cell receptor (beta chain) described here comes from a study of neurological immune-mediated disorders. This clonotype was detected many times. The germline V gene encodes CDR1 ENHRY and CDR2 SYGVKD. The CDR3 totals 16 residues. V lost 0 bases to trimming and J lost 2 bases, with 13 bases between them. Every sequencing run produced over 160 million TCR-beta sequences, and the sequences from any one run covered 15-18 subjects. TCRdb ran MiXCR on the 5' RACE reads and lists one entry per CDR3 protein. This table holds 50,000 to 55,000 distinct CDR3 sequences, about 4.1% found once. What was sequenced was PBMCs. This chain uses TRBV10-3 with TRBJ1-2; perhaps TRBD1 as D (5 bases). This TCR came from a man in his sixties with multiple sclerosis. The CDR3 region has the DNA TGTGCCATCAGTGAGTCTAAATCGGGGGAAAACTATGGCTACACCTTC. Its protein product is CAISESKSGENYGYTF.